The present T cell receptor beta chain was sequenced within a study of T cell repertoires in aging, cancer and after chemotherapy. For the study at large: The full dataset contained several million TCR reads. Overall study findings and caveats: In hematological cancer patients, infiltrated lymphoid organs may have impaired thymic emigration or peripheral T cell expansion. Untreated cancer patients had significantly lower blood TCR diversity than age-matched healthy donors.

This clonotype rates as medium-sized. As yet, its antigen is unknown. Rearranged V-D-J TRB sequences were amplified with a mixed TRB-A/B primer pool. TCRdb re-called the multiplex PCR reads through MiXCR, storing one row per CDR3 protein. The sample lists some 7,000 distinct CDR3 sequences; roughly 31% were seen once. The template was genomic DNA from peripheral blood, not RNA. CDR3 length: 13 residues. The V end was cut by 7 bases, the J end by 2 bases, with 15 bases between. Germline V gene lookup returns CDR1 SQVTM and CDR2 ANQGSEA. Sequencing was done on a sample of blood. This receptor was taken from a human donor with a blood cancer. The donor label of this sample is uncertain. The chain joins TRBV29-1 to TRBJ2-7, with D tentatively TRBD1 or TRBD2 (5 bases each). CDR3 DNA: TGCAGCGGTAGTGCCGGGGCAACCTACGAGCAGTACTTC. Amino acids: CSGSAGATYEQYF.